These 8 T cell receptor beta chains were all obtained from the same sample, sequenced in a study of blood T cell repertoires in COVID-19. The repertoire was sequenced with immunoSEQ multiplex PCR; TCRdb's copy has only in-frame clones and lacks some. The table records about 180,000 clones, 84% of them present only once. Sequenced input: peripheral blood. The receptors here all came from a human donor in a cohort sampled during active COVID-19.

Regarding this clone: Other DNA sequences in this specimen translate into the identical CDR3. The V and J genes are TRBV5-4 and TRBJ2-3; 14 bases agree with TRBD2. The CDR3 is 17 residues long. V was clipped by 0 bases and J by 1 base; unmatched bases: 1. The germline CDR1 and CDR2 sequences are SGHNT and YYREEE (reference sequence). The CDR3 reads CASSLGLAGGGTDTQYF. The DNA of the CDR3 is TGTGCCAGCAGCTTGGGACTAGCGGGGGGGGGCACAGATACGCAGTATTTT. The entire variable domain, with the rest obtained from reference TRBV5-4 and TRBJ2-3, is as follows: ETGVTQSPTHLIKTRGQQVTLRCSSQSGHNTVSWYQQALGQGPQFIFQYYREEENGRGNFPPRFSGLQFPNYSSELNVNALELDDSALYLCASSLGLAGGGTDTQYFGPGTRLTVL.

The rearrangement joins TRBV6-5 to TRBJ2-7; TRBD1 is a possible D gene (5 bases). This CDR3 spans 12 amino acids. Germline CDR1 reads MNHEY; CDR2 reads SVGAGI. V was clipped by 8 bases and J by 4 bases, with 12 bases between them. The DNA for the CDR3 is TGTGCCAGCGGATTTGACAGTTACGAGCAGTACTTC. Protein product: CASGFDSYEQYF.

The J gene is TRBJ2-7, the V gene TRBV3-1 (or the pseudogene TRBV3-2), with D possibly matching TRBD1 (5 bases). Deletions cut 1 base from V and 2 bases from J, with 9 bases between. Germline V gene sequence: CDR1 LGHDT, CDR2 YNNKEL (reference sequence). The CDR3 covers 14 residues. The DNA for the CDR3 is TGTGCCAGCAGCCAAGTCTCAGGGCCCTACGAGCAGTACTTC. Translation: CASSQVSGPYEQYF.

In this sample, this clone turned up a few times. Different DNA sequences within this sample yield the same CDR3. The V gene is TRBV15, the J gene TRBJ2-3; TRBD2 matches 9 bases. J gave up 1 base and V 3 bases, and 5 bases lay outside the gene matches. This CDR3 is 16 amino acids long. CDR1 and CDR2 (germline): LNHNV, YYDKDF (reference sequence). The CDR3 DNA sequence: TGTGCCACCAGCAGGGTAGCGGGGGCCGGCACAGATACGCAGTATTTT. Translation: CATSRVAGAGTDTQYF.

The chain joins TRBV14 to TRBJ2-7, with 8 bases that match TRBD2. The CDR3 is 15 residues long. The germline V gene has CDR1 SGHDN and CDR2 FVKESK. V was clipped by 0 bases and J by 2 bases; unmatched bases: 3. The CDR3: CASSQEAGGPYEQYF. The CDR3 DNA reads TGTGCCAGCAGCCAAGAGGCGGGGGGCCCCTACGAGCAGTACTTC.

For the CDR3, the DNA is TGTGCCAGTAGTATGCCCCAGAGGGGCTACACCTTC. Translation gives CASSMPQRGYTF. The chain combines TRBV19 with TRBJ1-2; no clear D gene. V lost 3 bases to trimming and J lost 8 bases, with 10 bases between them. Per germline, CDR1 LNHDA and CDR2 SQIVND (reference sequence). The CDR3 length is 12 residues.

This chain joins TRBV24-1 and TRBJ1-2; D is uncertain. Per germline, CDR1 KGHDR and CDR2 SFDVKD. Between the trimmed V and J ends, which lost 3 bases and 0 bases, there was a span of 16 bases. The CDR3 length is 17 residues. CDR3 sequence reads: CATSDESLPLSNYGYTF. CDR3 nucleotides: TGTGCCACCAGTGATGAATCCCTACCTCTTTCTAACTATGGCTACACCTTC.

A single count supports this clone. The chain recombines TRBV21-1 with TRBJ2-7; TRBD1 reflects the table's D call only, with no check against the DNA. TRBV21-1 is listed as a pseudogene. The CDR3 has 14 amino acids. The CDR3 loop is CASSTAGGSYEQYF. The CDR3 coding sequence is TGTGCCAGCAGCACGGCAGGGGGGTCCTACGAGCAGTACTTC.